Each of the 27 T cell receptor beta chains below was sequenced from the same sample in a study of cytomegalovirus exposure and HLA in healthy donors. The data were produced by immunoSEQ multiplex PCR, yet TCRdb's version contains in-frame clones alone and is incomplete. The sample contains 250,000 or so clones, 80% to 90% of which appear only once. Sequencing was performed on PBMCs. These TCRs come from a man in his late teens or twenties in good health and CMV-seronegative.

The rearrangement links TRBV5-1 to TRBJ2-7; tentatively, D is TRBD1 (5 bases). Trimming stripped 4 bases from V and 5 bases from J, with 13 bases between. Germline CDR1 reads SGHRS; CDR2 reads YFSETQ. This CDR3 contains 13 residues. The DNA for the CDR3 is TGCGCCAGCAGCCAAAATGGACACCACGAGCAGTACTTC. Translating it yields CASSQNGHHEQYF.

The chain has TRBV7-9 and TRBJ1-6, with D unclear. CDR1 and CDR2 (germline): SEHNR, FQNEAQ (reference sequence). The CDR3 extends over 14 amino acids. The V gene lost 4 bases and the J gene lost 10 bases, with 14 bases spanning the gap. CDR3 nucleotide sequence: TGTGCCAGCAGCTCATTCCAGGTTCGGTCACCCCTCCACTTT. Amino acids: CASSSFQVRSPLHF.

The chain has TRBV18 and TRBJ2-2, with 7 bases that match TRBD1. Germline V gene data show CDR1 as KGHSH and CDR2 as LQKENI. This CDR3 has 14 amino acids. The trim removed 2 bases at V and 7 bases at J, leaving 4 bases unmatched. The CDR3 sequence: CASSPSGGVGELFF. The DNA of the CDR3 is TGTGCCAGCTCACCATCAGGGGGAGTCGGGGAGCTGTTTTTT. The variable domain in full, with the rest retrieved from reference TRBV18 and TRBJ2-2, is NAGVMQNPRHLVRRRGQEARLRCSPMKGHSHVYWYRQLPEEGLKFMVYLQKENIIDESGMPKERFSAEFPKEGPSILRIQQVVRGDSAAYFCASSPSGGVGELFFGEGSRLTVL.

J is TRBJ1-6 and V is TRBV9, with D uncertain. The germline CDR1 and CDR2 sequences are SGDLS and YYNGEE. V was cut by 0 bases and J by 9 bases, with 13 bases left in between. The CDR3 totals 15 residues. CDR3 DNA sequence: TGTGCCAGCAGCGTAGACTCAGCTCCTAGTTCACCCCTCCACTTT. It is translated as CASSVDSAPSSPLHF.

The chain uses TRBV4-2 and TRBJ2-7; 11 bases fit TRBD2. Germline V gene data show CDR1 as LGHNA and CDR2 as YNFKEQ. The CDR3 extends over 17 amino acids. V was pared by 3 bases and J by 4 bases, with 11 bases of the junction left unmatched. CDR3 DNA sequence: TGTGCCAGCAGCCAGCTGACTAGCGGGACACTCGTATACGAGCAGTACTTC. Translated: CASSQLTSGTLVYEQYF.

About this clone itself: A junction boundary mismatches the germline segment, possibly from a read error. The J gene is TRBJ1-1, the V gene TRBV6-5, with D uncertain. Germline loops: CDR1 MNHEY, CDR2 SVGAGI. The CDR3 consists of 11 residues. CDR3 DNA sequence: TGTGCCAGCAGTTACCCGACGACACAGATATTT. Its translation: CASSYPTTQIF.

The chain employs TRBV6-5 and TRBJ1-1; a weak D match, TRBD1 (6 bases). CDR3 length: 13 residues. The germline V gene encodes CDR1 MNHEY and CDR2 SVGAGI. Trimming took off 5 bases at V and 0 bases at J, with 7 bases between the two ends. CDR3 region: CASSQGMNTEAFF. CDR3 DNA: TGTGCCAGCAGTCAGGGGATGAACACTGAAGCTTTCTTT.

V usage is TRBV4-1 and J usage is TRBJ2-4, with D possibly TRBD2 on 5 matching bases. The CDR3 sequence is 15 residues long. Germline-derived CDR1 and CDR2 are MGHRA and YSYEKL. V lost 4 bases and J 5 bases, leaving 15 bases between the germline ends. CDR3 nucleotides: TGCGCCAGCAGCCCACAATGGATGGGAGAAAACATTCAGTACTTC. It yields the protein CASSPQWMGENIQYF.

The CDR3 nucleotides read TGTGCCAGCAGCTTGCGAGGGACTGGGGCCAACGTCCTGACTTTC. Its protein is CASSLRGTGANVLTF. The chain is built from TRBV5-6 and TRBJ2-6; D perhaps matches TRBD2 (5 bases). Per germline, CDR1 SGHDT and CDR2 YYEEEE. V lost 1 base, J lost 2 bases, and 7 bases lay in between. The CDR3 runs to 15 residues.

The rearrangement links TRBV28 to TRBJ1-2; 8 bases match TRBD1. This CDR3 contains 14 residues. With V trimmed by 9 bases and J by 8 bases, 14 bases remained unmatched. CDR1 is MDHEN and CDR2 is SYDVKM in the germline V gene. CDR3 region: CASSGGPWADGYTF. The CDR3 DNA follows: TGTGCCAGTTCAGGGGGCCCTTGGGCAGACGGCTACACCTTC.

This chain links TRBV7-2 with TRBJ2-7, with a weak D call TRBD1 (6 bases). V was clipped by 5 bases and J by 7 bases, with 9 bases between them. Germline V CDR1 and CDR2: SGHTA, FQGNSA. The CDR3 is 11 amino acids. For the CDR3, the DNA is TGTGCCAGCAGCGAGGGGGTAGAGCAGTACTTC. It codes for CASSEGVEQYF.

The rearrangement joins TRBV6-5 to TRBJ2-7, with TRBD1 matching over 8 bases. Germline trimming cut 6 bases from V and 6 bases from J; bases unmatched to any gene: 4. The CDR3 extends over 12 amino acids. The V gene's germline CDR1 is MNHEY and CDR2 SVGAGI. CDR3 sequence: CASRPTGGEQYF. CDR3 in DNA: TGTGCCAGCAGGCCCACAGGGGGCGAGCAGTACTTC.

The V and J genes are TRBV7-2 and TRBJ2-3; D remains ambiguous. Germline values: CDR1 SGHTA, CDR2 FQGNSA. CDR3 size: 11 residues. The V end was cut by 5 bases, the J end by 4 bases, with 4 bases between. CDR3 region: CASSQADTQYF. CDR3 DNA: TGTGCCAGCAGCCAGGCAGATACGCAGTATTTT.

The chain carries TRBV27 and TRBJ2-7; TRBD1 is a possible D gene (6 bases). The CDR3 is 15 residues long. V was shortened by 4 bases and J by 1 base, with 14 bases between the two germline ends. Germline loops: CDR1 MNHEY, CDR2 SMNVEV (reference sequence). The CDR3 region has the DNA TGTGCCAGCAGTTCGAACAGGGTCGGGTCCTACGAGCAGTACTTC. It specifies CASSSNRVGSYEQYF.

The chain recombines TRBV28 with TRBJ2-7; perhaps TRBD2 as D (6 bases). CDR3 length equals 16 residues. Germline CDR1 MDHEN, CDR2 SYDVKM. Trimming took off 5 bases at V and 2 bases at J, with 19 bases between the two ends. The CDR3 DNA follows: TGTGCCAGCAGTCCCCTCGGTTTCGGGGGTCCCTACGAGCAGTACTTC. It is translated as CASSPLGFGGPYEQYF.

The V call is TRBV7-3, the J call TRBJ2-7, with 7 bases lining up with TRBD1. The CDR3 extends over 15 amino acids. CDR1 and CDR2 from the germline V gene are SGHTA and FQGTGA. The V segment lost 5 bases and the J segment 2 bases; nucleotides outside the gene matches: 9. CDR3 in amino acids: CASSPNRDSPYEQYF. The CDR3 region has the DNA TGTGCCAGCAGCCCCAACCGGGACAGCCCCTACGAGCAGTACTTC.

The chain combines TRBV28 with TRBJ1-1, with a possible D match to TRBD1 (5 bases). The CDR3 covers 13 residues. Germline V gene data show CDR1 as MDHEN and CDR2 as SYDVKM. Trimming cost V 4 bases and J 1 base, with 7 bases left between them. CDR3 sequence: CASSYQGNTEAFF. For the CDR3, the DNA is TGTGCCAGCAGTTACCAGGGGAACACTGAAGCTTTCTTT.

The chain carries TRBV30 and TRBJ1-5; weak D call: TRBD1 (5 bases). V was trimmed by 2 bases and J by 4 bases, leaving 9 bases between them. Germline V gene data show CDR1 as GTSNPN and CDR2 as SVGIG (reference sequence). The CDR3 extends over 13 amino acids. Here the CDR3 DNA reads TGTGCCTGGAGTTTAGGGGAAAATCAGCCCCAGCATTTT. The encoded protein is CAWSLGENQPQHF.

The CDR3 nucleotides are TGTGCCAGCAGTTTAAGGTCAGGGAACGAGCAGTACTTC. Translating gives CASSLRSGNEQYF. The J gene is TRBJ2-7, the V gene TRBV27, with TRBD1 as a possible D gene (5 bases). This CDR3 has 13 residues. Germline V gene sequence: CDR1 MNHEY, CDR2 SMNVEV (reference sequence). Between the trimmed V and J ends, which lost 2 bases and 5 bases, there was a span of 10 bases.

This chain uses TRBV2 with TRBJ2-1; 9 nucleotides align to TRBD2. The V and J ends lost 8 bases and 6 bases, in that order; junction bases with no gene match: 5. CDR1 and CDR2 from the germline V gene are SNHLY and FYNNEI. The CDR3 is 13 amino acids. CDR3 DNA sequence: TGTGCCAGCGGGCGGGGGGGCGTCAATGAGCAGTTCTTC. This translates into CASGRGGVNEQFF.

The rearrangement joins TRBV5-6 to TRBJ1-1; the match to TRBD1 covers 9 bases. V shed 5 bases, J shed 11 bases, and the junction held 7 bases outside the gene matches. Looked up from germline, CDR1 is SGHDT and CDR2 is YYEEEE. The CDR3 has 12 amino acids. The CDR3 DNA reads TGTGCCAGCAGTTACGGACAGGGGAGGGCTTTCTTT. Its protein is CASSYGQGRAFF.

The genes are TRBV15 and TRBJ2-1, with D perhaps TRBD2 (5 bases). This CDR3 comprises 15 residues. The germline V and J ends were trimmed by 5 bases and 2 bases, with 13 bases remaining between them. Per germline, CDR1 LNHNV and CDR2 YYDKDF (reference sequence). CDR3 sequence: CATSGYREPYNEQFF. The DNA for the CDR3 is TGTGCCACCAGCGGTTACCGGGAACCCTACAATGAGCAGTTCTTC.

This clone has only one observation. V is TRBV5-1 and J is TRBJ1-1; D possibly corresponds to TRBD1 (5 bases). Germline V gene sequence: CDR1 SGHRS, CDR2 YFSETQ. This CDR3 has 14 residues. V dropped 7 bases and J dropped 2 bases, with 15 bases sitting between them. CDR3 loop: CASHRGGLNTEAFF. CDR3 in DNA: TGCGCCAGCCACCGGGGGGGACTAAACACTGAAGCTTTCTTT.

The rearrangement links TRBV5-4 to TRBJ2-5; 12 bases line up with TRBD2. V lost 4 bases and J lost 4; bases outside the gene matches: 14. This CDR3 has 18 residues. Germline V gene sequence: CDR1 SGHNT, CDR2 YYREEE (reference sequence). The CDR3 DNA is TGTGCCAGCAGCGGAACCCCAGGGCTAGCGGGAGGGGTAGAGACCCAGTACTTC. This translates into CASSGTPGLAGGVETQYF.

The J gene is TRBJ1-6, the V gene TRBV28; D not certain. There are 14 residues in the CDR3. In germline, CDR1 is MDHEN, CDR2 SYDVKM. The V gene lost 2 bases and the J gene lost 6 bases, with 8 bases spanning the gap. The CDR3 coding sequence is TGTGCCAGCAGTTTACAGAGGTCTAATTCACCCCTCCACTTT. Translating it yields CASSLQRSNSPLHF.

The V gene is TRBV4-3, the J gene TRBJ2-1; 11 positions match TRBD2. The germline V gene has CDR1 LGHNA and CDR2 YSLEER. The CDR3 contains 15 residues. After removal of 3 bases from V and 6 bases from J, the junction contained 4 bases not matched to a gene. The CDR3 DNA reads TGCGCCAGCAGCCATGGGACTAGCGGAATCAATGAGCAGTTCTTC. Its translation: CASSHGTSGINEQFF.

The CDR3 sequence: CASSGGTLTGELFF. The CDR3 coding sequence is TGTGCCAGTAGCGGGGGGACCCTCACCGGGGAGCTGTTTTTT. The chain couples TRBV19 to TRBJ2-2; the match to TRBD2 covers 7 bases. V trimming: 6 bases; J trimming: 4 bases; junction bases outside the gene matches: 5. Germline assignment: CDR1 LNHDA and CDR2 SQIVND (reference sequence). CDR3 length: 14 residues. The full variable domain, its missing parts supplied by reference TRBV19 and TRBJ2-2, is DGGITQSPKYLFRKEGQNVTLSCEQNLNHDAMYWYRQDPGQGLRLIYYSQIVNDFQKGDIAEGYSVSREKKESFPLTVTSAQKNPTAFYLCASSGGTLTGELFFGEGSRLTVL.